This T cell receptor beta chain was documented in a study of blood T cell repertoires in COVID-19. Study details: Samples came from the United States, Italy and Spain, spanning acute and convalescent COVID-19. Sample material is recorded as cDNA or gDNA derived from T cells, B-cell-depleted T cells, or PBMCs.

V shed 0 bases and J shed 0 bases, with 9 bases lying between them. Germline V gene data show CDR1 as MNHEY and CDR2 as SVGEGT. This CDR3 contains 15 residues. Authors' analysis steps: Reference gene primers were amplified, and this amplification served to estimate nucleated cell counts. Only in-frame clones appear in the TCRdb table, and some are missing; sequencing was by immunoSEQ multiplex PCR. V and J calls and clone size are as listed in that table; D and trimming were resolved from the DNA. The sample contains about 94,000 clones, 87% of which appear only once. The source material was peripheral blood. The V call is TRBV6-2 or TRBV6-3, the J call TRBJ2-7; D might be TRBD2 (5 bases). The TCR originated in a woman aged 80 or over with acute or convalescent COVID-19. The CDR3 loop is CASSYSERFSYEQYF. The CDR3 DNA is TGTGCCAGCAGTTACTCTGAGCGGTTCTCCTACGAGCAGTACTTC.